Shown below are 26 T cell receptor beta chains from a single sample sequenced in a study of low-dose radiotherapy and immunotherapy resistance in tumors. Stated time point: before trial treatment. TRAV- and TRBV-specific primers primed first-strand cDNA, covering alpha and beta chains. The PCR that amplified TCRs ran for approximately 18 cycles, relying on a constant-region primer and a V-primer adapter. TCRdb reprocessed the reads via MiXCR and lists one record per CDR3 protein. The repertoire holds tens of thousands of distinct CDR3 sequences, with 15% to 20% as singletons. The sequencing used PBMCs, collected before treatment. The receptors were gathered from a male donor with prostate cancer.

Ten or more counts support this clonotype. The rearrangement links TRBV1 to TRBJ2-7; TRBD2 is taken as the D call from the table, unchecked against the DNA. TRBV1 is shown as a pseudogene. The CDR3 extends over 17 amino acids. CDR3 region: CTSSQEASGRFSYEQYF. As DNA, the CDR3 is TGCACCAGCAGCCAAGAGGCTAGCGGAAGATTCTCCTACGAGCAGTACTTC.

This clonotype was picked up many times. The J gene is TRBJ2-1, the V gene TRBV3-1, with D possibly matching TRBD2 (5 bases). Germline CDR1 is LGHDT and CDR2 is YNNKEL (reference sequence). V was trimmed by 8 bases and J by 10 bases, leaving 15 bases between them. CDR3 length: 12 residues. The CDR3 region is CASEAVPREQFF. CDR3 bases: TGTGCCAGCGAAGCGGTCCCAAGAGAGCAGTTCTTC.

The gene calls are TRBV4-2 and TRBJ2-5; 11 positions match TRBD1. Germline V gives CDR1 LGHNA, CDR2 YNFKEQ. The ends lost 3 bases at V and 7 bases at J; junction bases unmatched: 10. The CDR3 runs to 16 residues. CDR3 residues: CASSHERTGGGGTQYF. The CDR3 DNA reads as TGTGCCAGCAGCCACGAAAGGACAGGGGGCGGTGGGACCCAGTACTTC.

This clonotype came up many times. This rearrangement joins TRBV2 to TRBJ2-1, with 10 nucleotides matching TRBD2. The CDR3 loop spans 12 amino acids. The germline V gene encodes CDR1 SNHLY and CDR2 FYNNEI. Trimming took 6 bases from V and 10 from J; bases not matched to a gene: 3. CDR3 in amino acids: CASSLGLAEQFF. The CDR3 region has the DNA TGTGCCAGCAGCTTGGGACTAGCGGAGCAGTTCTTC.

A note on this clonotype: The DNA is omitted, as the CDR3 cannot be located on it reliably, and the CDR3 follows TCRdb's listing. The CDR3 sequence: CASSLARTGGITGELFFF. The J gene is TRBJ2-2, the V gene TRBV5-1; the D call in the table, TRBD1, was not verified against the DNA. Inclusive of both ends, the CDR3 amounts to 18 amino acids. Germline assignment: CDR1 SGHRS and CDR2 YFSETQ.

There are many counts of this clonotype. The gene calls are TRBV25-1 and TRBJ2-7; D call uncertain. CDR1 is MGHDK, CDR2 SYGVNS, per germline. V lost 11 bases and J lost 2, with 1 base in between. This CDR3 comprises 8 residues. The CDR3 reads CAPYEQYF. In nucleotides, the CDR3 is TGTGCCCCCTACGAGCAGTACTTC.

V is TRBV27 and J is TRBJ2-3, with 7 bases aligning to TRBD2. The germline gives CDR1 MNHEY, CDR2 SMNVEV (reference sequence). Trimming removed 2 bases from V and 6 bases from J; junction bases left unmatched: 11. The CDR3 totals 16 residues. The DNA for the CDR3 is TGTGCCAGCAGTTTAGAGAACGTGGGGAGGGGTGATACGCAGTATTTT. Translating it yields CASSLENVGRGDTQYF.

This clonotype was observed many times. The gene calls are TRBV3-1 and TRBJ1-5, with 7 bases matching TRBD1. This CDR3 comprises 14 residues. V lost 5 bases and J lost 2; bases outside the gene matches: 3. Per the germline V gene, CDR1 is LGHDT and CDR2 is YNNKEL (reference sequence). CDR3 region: CASSRDRGNQPQHF. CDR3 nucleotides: TGTGCCAGCAGCAGAGACAGGGGCAATCAGCCCCAGCATTTT.

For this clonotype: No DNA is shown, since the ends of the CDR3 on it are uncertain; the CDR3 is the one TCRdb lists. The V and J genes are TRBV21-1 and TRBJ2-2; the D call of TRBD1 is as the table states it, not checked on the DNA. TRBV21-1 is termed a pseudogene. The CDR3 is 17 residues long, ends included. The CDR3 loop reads CASSKPRTGGGRGAVFF.

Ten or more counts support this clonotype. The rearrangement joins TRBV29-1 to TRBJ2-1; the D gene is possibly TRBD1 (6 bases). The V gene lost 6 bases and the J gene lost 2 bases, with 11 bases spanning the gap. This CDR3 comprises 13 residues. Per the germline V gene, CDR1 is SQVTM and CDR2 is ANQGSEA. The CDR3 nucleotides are TGCAGCGTCGGACAGTCCACCTACAATGAGCAGTTCTTC. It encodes CSVGQSTYNEQFF.

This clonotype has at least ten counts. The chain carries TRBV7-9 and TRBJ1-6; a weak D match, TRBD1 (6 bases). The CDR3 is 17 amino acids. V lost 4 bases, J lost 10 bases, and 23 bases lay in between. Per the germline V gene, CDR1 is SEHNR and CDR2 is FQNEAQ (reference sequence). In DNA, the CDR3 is TGTGCCAGCAGCTCCCCCAGGGGAATGGAAGAGAAATCACCCCTCCACTTT. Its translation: CASSSPRGMEEKSPLHF.

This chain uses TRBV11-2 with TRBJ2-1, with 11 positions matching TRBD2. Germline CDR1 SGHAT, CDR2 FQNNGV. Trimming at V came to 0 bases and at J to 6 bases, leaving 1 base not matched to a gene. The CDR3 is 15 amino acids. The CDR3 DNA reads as TGTGCCAGCAGCTTAGATAGCGGGAGGGGCAATGAGCAGTTCTTC. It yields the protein CASSLDSGRGNEQFF.

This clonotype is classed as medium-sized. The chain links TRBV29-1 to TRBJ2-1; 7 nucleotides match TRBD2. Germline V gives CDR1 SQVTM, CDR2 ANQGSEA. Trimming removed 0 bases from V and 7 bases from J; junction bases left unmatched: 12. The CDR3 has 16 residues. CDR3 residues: CSVEDLGGGARNEQFF. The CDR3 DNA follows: TGCAGCGTTGAAGATCTCGGCGGGGGAGCCCGAAATGAGCAGTTCTTC.

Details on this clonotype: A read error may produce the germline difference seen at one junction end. CDR3 in DNA: TGTGCCAGCGGCTTAGGACTAGCCTACGAGCAGTACTTC. Its translation is CASGLGLAYEQYF. V gene TRBV7-6 combines with J gene TRBJ2-7; 7 positions match TRBD2. The CDR3 is 13 amino acids. Germline values: CDR1 SGHVS, CDR2 FNYEAQ.

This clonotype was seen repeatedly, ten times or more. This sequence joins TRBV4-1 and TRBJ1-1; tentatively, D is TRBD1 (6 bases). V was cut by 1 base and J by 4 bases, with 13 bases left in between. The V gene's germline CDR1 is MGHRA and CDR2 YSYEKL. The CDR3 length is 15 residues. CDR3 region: CASSQVTGWGTEAFF. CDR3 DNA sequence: TGCGCCAGCAGCCAAGTAACAGGGTGGGGCACTGAAGCTTTCTTT.

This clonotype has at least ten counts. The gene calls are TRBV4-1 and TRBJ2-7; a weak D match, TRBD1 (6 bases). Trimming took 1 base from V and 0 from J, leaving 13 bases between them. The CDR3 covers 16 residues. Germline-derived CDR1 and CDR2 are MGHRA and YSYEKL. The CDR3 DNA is TGCGCCAGCAGCCAAGTCAGGGCAGGGGACTCCTACGAGCAGTACTTC. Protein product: CASSQVRAGDSYEQYF.

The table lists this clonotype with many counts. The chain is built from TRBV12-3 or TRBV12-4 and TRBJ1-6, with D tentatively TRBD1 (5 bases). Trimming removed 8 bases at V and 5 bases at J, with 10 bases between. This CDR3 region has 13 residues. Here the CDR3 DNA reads TGTGCCAGCGGGGACCAGAATAATTCACCCCTCCACTTT. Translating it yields CASGDQNNSPLHF.

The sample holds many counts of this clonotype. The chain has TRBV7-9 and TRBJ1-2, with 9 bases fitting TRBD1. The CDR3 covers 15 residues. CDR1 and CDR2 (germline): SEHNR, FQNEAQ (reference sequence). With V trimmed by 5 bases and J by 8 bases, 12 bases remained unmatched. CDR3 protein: CASSLWTGESEGYTF. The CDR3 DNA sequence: TGTGCCAGCAGCCTATGGACAGGGGAGTCGGAGGGCTACACCTTC.

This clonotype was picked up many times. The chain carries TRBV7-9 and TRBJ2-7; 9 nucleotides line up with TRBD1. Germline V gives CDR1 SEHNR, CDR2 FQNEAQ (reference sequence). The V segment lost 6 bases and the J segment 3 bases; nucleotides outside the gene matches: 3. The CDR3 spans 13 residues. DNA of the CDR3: TGTGCCAGCAGTTGGGGACAGGGCTACGAGCAGTACTTC. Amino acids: CASSWGQGYEQYF.

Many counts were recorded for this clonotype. This CDR3 is CASSVDLYEQYF. The CDR3 nucleotides are TGTGCCAGCAGCGTGGACCTCTACGAGCAGTACTTC. The chain has TRBV5-6 and TRBJ2-7; D not resolved. This CDR3 is built from 12 residues. Germline V gene lookup returns CDR1 SGHDT and CDR2 YYEEEE. V was shortened by 4 bases and J by 3 bases, with 8 bases between the two germline ends.

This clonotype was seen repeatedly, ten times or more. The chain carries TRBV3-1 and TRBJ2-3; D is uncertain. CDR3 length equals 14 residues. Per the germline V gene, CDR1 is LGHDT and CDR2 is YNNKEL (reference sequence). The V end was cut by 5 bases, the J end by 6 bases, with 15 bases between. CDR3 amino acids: CASSARLERDTQYF. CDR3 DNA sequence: TGTGCCAGCAGCGCCCGACTCGAGCGTGATACGCAGTATTTT.

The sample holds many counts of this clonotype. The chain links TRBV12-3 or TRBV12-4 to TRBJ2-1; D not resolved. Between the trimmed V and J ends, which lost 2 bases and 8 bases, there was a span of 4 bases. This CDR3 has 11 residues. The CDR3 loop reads CASSLTDEQFF. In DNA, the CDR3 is TGTGCCAGCAGTTTAACCGATGAGCAGTTCTTC.

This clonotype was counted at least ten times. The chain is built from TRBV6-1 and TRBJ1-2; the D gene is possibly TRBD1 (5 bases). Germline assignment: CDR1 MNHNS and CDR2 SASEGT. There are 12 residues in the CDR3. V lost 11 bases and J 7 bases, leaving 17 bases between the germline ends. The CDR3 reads CACSHGAGGYTF. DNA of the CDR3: TGTGCCTGTTCGCACGGGGCTGGTGGCTACACCTTC.

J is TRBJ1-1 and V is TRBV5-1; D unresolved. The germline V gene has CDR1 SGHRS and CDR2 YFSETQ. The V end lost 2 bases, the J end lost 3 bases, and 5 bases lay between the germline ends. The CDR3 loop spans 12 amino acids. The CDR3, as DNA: TGCGCCAGCAGCTTTCGGGACACTGAAGCTTTCTTT. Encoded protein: CASSFRDTEAFF.

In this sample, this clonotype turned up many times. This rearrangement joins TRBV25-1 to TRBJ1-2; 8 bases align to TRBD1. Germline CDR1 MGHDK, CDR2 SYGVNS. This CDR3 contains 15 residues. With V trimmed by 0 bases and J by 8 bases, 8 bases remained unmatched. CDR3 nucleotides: TGTGCCAGCAGTGAATACGGAGGGACAGGTGGAGGCTACACCTTC. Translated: CASSEYGGTGGGYTF.

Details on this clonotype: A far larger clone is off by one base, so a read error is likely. CDR3 sequence reads: CASMATVYEQFF. CDR3 coding DNA: TGTGCCAGCATGGCGACAGTCTACGAGCAGTTCTTC. The genes are TRBV28 and TRBJ2-1; weak D call: TRBD1 (5 bases). From germline, CDR1 is MDHEN and CDR2 SYDVKM. The ends were cut back, 7 bases at V and 10 bases at J, with 14 bases in the middle. CDR3 length equals 12 residues.